Listed here are 8 T cell receptor beta chains from one sample, sequenced in a study of vaccination and CD4 T cells after COVID-19. Documented treatment: approximately 9-day PBMC culture with coronavirus spike peptide pools or control peptides (ViraFEST assay). The Oncomine TCR Beta short-read assay was what sequenced the DNA obtained from cultured CD4+ T cells. MiXCR, applied by TCRdb to the PCR reads, yields one record per CDR3 protein. The sample contains 3,700 or so distinct CDR3 sequences, approximately 15% of which appear only once. What these receptors recognize is not known. The sample comprised CD4+ T cells from blood, cultured in vitro. These receptors were collected from a human donor who had recovered from COVID-19.

The V call is TRBV5-1, the J call TRBJ2-3; no definite D call. The CDR3 has 14 residues. Trimming removed 7 bases from V and 3 bases from J, with 15 bases in between. CDR1 and CDR2 from the germline V gene are SGHRS and YFSETQ. CDR3 coding DNA: TGCGCCAGCCGACCAGGCGCGCGGACAGATACGCAGTATTTT. Its translation is CASRPGARTDTQYF.

The chain couples TRBV3-1 to TRBJ2-7, with 7 bases identical to TRBD2. Germline V gene data show CDR1 as LGHDT and CDR2 as YNNKEL (reference sequence). V dropped 4 bases and J dropped 6; count of bases not matched to a gene: 3. The CDR3 sequence is 12 residues long. The DNA of the CDR3 is TGTGCCAGCAGCCGGGGACTATCCGAGCAGTACTTC. It encodes CASSRGLSEQYF.

This CDR3 reads CASSPSGSNQPQHF. The CDR3 nucleotides read TGTGCCAGCTCACCATCGGGTTCCAATCAGCCCCAGCATTTT. V usage is TRBV18 and J usage is TRBJ1-5; the D is unclear. V dropped 2 bases and J dropped 3 bases, with 8 bases sitting between them. The CDR3 is made up of 14 amino acids. Looked up from germline, CDR1 is KGHSH and CDR2 is LQKENI.

This clonotype was seen a handful of times. A read error may account for a junction end that differs from germline. This chain uses TRBV7-7 with TRBJ1-4, with D unresolved. Per germline, CDR1 SSHAT and CDR2 FNYEAQ (reference sequence). This CDR3 contains 13 residues. In nucleotides, the CDR3 is TGTGCTAGCAGCTTGACCTTTAATGAAAAACTGTTTTTT. Residues: CASSLTFNEKLFF.

In its sample, this clonotype ranks as large. The rearrangement joins TRBV20-1 to TRBJ1-5, with D tentatively TRBD1 (5 bases). Trimming left V 4 bases short and J 6 bases short, with 19 bases between. CDR3 length: 15 amino acids. CDR1 and CDR2 from the germline V gene are DFQATT and SNEGSKA (reference sequence). CDR3: CSATDVGGGSQPQHF. The CDR3 nucleotides are TGCAGTGCTACTGACGTCGGGGGTGGGAGTCAGCCCCAGCATTTT.

This clonotype is judged medium-sized. This chain uses TRBV7-3 with TRBJ2-1; 7 bases fit TRBD1. V was clipped by 2 bases and J by 0 bases; unmatched bases: 4. Germline V gene lookup returns CDR1 SGHTA and CDR2 FQGTGA. The CDR3 has 16 residues. The CDR3 DNA reads TGTGCCAGCAGCTTATCTGGGGACAGCTCCTACAATGAGCAGTTCTTC. Protein product: CASSLSGDSSYNEQFF.

The J gene is TRBJ2-1, the V gene TRBV20-1, with D tentatively TRBD1 (5 bases). CDR3 size: 16 residues. CDR1 is DFQATT and CDR2 is SNEGSKA in the germline V gene (reference sequence). Trimming pared 3 bases from V and 0 bases from J, leaving 15 bases between. CDR3 amino acids: CSASVGPGLSYNEQFF. CDR3 nucleotide sequence: TGCAGTGCTAGCGTGGGTCCAGGGCTCTCCTACAATGAGCAGTTCTTC.

This clonotype was detected a few times. The genes are TRBV5-1 and TRBJ1-2; D perhaps matches TRBD1 (5 bases). With 4 bases removed from V and 8 bases from J, the gap between germline ends came to 15 bases. Germline CDR1 and CDR2: SGHRS and YFSETQ. The CDR3 spans 13 residues. In DNA form, the CDR3 reads TGCGCCAGCAGCCAGTGGGACTCGGAGGGCTACACCTTC. Its protein is CASSQWDSEGYTF.